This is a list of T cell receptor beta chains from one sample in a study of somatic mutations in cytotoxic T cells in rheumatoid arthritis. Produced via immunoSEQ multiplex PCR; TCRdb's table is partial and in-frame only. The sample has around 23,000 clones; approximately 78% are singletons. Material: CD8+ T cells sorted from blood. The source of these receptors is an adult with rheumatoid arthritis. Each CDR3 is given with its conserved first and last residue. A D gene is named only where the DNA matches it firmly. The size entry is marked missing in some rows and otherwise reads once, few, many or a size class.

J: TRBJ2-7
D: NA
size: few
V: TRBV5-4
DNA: TGTGCCAGCAGCTTGGGGGCGGGCGAGCAGTACTTC
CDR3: CASSLGAGEQYF

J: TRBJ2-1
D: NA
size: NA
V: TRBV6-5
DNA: TGTGCCAGCAGTCGACAGGCTTTGGGTGAGCAGTTCTTC
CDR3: CASSRQALGEQFF

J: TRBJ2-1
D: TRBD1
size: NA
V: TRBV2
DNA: TGTGCCAGCAGAGACAGGGGATGGGTTGAGCAGTTCTTC
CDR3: CASRDRGWVEQFF

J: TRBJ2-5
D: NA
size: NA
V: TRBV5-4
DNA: TGTGCCAGCAGCTTTTTAGGCGGAGAGACCCAGTACTTC
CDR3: CASSFLGGETQYF

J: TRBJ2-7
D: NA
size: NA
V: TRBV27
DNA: TGTGCCAGCAGTTTACGGGGTCAGGGGGGACCTGGCGAGCAGTACTTC
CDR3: CASSLRGQGGPGEQYF

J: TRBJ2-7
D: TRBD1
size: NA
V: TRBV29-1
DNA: TGCAGCGTAAACAGGGGGCCCTACGAGCAGTACTTC
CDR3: CSVNRGPYEQYF

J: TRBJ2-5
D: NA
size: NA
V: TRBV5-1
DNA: TGCGCCAGCCGCATTTCGGGTACGGAGACCCAGTACTTC
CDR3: CASRISGTETQYF

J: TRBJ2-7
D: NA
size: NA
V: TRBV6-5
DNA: TGTGCCAGCAGCCACAATAAGGCCTACGAGCAGTACTTC
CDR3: CASSHNKAYEQYF

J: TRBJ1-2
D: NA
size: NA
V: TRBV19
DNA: TGTGCCAGTAGTATTGCAGGGTTCTATGGCTACACCTTC
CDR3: CASSIAGFYGYTF

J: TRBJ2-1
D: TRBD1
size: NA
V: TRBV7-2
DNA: TGTGCCAGCAGCTTAGTTCCAGGGGGTCAGTTCTTC
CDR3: CASSLVPGGQFF

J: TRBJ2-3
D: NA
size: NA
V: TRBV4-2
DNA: TGTGCCAGCAGCCAGGGCGGGAGCACAGATACGCAGTATTTT
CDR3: CASSQGGSTDTQYF

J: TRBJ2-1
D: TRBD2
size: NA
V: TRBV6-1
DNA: TGTGCCAGCAGTGAATCTAGCGGGGGGGCTAATGAGCAGTTCTTC
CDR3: CASSESSGGANEQFF

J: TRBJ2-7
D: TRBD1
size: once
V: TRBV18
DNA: TGTGCCAGCTCAGAGGACAGGGGATCCTACGAGCAGTACTTC
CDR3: CASSEDRGSYEQYF

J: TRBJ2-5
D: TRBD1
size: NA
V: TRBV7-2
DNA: TGTGCCAGCAGCTTACGTCAGGGGGCATGGGAGACCCAGTACTTC
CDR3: CASSLRQGAWETQYF

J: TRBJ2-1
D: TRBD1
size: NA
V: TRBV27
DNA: TGTGCCAGCAGTTCCCCCGACAGGGTTCCCAATGAGCAGTTCTTC
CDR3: CASSSPDRVPNEQFF

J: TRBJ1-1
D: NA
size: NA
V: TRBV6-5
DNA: TGTGCCAGCAGTTACTCATCCCTGAACACTGAAGCTTTCTTT
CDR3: CASSYSSLNTEAFF

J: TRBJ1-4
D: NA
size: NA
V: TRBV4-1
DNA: TGCGCCAGCAGCCTACTCACGCCAACTAATGAAAAACTGTTTTTT
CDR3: CASSLLTPTNEKLFF

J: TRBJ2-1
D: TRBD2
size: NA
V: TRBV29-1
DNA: TGCAGCGTTGAAGGGACTAGCGGGGGGGCCTACGACAATGAGCAGTTCTTC
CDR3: CSVEGTSGGAYDNEQFF

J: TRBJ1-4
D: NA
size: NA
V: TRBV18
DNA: TGTGCCAGCTCACCACTCTCTGGCGGTGAAAAACTGTTTTTT
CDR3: CASSPLSGGEKLFF

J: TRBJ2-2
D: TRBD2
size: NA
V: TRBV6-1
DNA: TGTGCCAGCAGTGCCGGACTAGCGGGGGGCGGAGACACCGGGGAGCTGTTTTTT
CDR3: CASSAGLAGGGDTGELFF

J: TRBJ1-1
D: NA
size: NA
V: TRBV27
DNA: TGTGCCAGCAGTTTAAAGGGGGGGGGCACTGAAGCTTTCTTT
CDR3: CASSLKGGGTEAFF

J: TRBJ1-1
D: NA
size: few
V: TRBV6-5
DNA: TGTGCCAGCAGTTACGGCGCCAGGTTATCGAACACTGAAGCTTTCTTT
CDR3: CASSYGARLSNTEAFF

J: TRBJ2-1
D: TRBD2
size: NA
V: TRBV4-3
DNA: TGCGCCAGCAGCCAAGATCTAGCGGGGGGGGCGGGTGAGCAGTTCTTC
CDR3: CASSQDLAGGAGEQFF

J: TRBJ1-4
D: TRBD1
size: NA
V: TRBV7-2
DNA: TGTGCCAGCAGCCCCGGTCCCGGGACAGGGGACGCGGACGAAAAACTGTTTTTT
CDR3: CASSPGPGTGDADEKLFF

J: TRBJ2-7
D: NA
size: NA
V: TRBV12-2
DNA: TGTGCAAGTCGCTTACCGCACCGACTAGATTCCATCTACGAGCAGTACTTC
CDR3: CASRLPHRLDSIYEQYF